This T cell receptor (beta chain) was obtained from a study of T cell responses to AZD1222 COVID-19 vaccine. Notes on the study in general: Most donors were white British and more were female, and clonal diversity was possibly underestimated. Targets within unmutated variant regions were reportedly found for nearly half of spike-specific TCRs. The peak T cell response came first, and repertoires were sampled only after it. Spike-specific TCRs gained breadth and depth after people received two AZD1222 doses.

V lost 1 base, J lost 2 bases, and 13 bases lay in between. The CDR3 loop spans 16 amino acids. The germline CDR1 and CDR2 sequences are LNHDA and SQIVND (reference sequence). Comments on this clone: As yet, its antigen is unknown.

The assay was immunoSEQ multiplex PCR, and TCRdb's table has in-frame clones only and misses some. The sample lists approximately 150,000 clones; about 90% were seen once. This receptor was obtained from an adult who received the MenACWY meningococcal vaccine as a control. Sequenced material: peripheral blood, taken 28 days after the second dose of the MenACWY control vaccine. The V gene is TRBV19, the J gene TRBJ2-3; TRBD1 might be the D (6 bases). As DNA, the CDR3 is TGTGCCAGTAGTATAGCGCGCAGGGGCATCACAGATACGCAGTATTTT. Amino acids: CASSIARRGITDTQYF.